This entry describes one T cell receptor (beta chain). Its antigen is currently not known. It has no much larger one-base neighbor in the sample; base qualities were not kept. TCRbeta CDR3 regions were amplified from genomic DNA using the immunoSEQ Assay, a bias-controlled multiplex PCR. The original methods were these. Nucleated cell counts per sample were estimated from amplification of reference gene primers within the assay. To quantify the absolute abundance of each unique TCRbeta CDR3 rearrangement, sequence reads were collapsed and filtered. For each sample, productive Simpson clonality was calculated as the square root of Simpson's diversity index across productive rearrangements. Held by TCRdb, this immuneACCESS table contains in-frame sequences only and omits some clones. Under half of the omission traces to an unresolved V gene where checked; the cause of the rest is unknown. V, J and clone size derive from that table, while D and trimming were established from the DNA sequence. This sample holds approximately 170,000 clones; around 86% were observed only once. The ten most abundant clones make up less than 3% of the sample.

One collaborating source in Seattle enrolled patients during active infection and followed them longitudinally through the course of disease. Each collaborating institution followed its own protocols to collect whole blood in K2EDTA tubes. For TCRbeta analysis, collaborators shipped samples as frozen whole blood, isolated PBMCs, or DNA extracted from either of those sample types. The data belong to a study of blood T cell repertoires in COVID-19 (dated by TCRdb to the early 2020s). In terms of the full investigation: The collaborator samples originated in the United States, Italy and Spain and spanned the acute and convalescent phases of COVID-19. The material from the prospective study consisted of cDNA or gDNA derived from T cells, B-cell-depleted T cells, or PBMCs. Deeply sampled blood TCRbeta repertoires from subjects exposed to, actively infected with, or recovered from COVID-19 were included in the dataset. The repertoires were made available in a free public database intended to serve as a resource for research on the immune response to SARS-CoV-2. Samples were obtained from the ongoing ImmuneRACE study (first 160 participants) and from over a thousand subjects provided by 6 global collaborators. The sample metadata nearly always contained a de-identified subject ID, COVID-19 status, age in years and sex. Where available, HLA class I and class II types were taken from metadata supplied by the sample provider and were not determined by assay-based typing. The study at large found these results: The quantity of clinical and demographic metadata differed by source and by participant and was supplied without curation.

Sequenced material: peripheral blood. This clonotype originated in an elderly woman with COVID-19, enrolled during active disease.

The nucleotide sequence reads TGTGCCAGCAGCTTGGCGGGAGGAGCGGAGACCCAGTACTTC. Its translation is CASSLAGGAETQYF. The receptor chain draws on TRBV7-9 and TRBJ2-5, and 8 junction bases match TRBD2. From a lookup of the germline V gene (reference sequence), CDR1 and CDR2 are SEHNR and FQNEAQ. The germline V and J ends show losses of 3 bases and 5 bases respectively, and no gene match explains 5 bases of the junction. The CDR3 holds 14 amino acids from the cysteine to the phenylalanine. Left in the record is the CDR3 DNA by itself, 42 bases read in frame from the first base. Reference TRBV7-9 and TRBJ2-5 proteins supply the regions before and after the CDR3; the full variable domain is: DTGVSQNPRHKITKRGQNVTFRCDPISEHNRLYWYRQTLGQGPEFLTYFQNEAQLEKSRLLSDRFSAERPKGSFSTLEIQRTEQGDSAMYLCASSLAGGAETQYFGPGTRLLVL.